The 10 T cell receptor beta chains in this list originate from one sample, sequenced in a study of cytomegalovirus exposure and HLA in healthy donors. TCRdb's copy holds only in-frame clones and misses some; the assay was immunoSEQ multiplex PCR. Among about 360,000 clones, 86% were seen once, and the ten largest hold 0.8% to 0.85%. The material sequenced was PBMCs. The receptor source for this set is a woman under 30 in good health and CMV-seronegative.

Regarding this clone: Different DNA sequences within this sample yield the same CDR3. This CDR3 is CASSVGQGGNQPQHF. CDR3 bases: TGTGCCAGCAGCGTAGGGCAGGGCGGCAATCAGCCCCAGCATTTT. The rearrangement uses TRBV9 and TRBJ1-5, with D perhaps TRBD1 (5 bases). CDR3 length: 15 amino acids. Looked up from germline, CDR1 is SGDLS and CDR2 is YYNGEE. With 0 bases removed from V and 2 bases from J, the gap between germline ends came to 9 bases.

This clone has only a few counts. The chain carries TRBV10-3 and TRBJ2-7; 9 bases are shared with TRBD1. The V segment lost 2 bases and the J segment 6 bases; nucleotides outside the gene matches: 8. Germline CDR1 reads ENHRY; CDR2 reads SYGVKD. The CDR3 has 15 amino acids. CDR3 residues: CAISEGTGQLLEQYF. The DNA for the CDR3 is TGTGCCATCAGTGAGGGGACAGGGCAACTCCTCGAGCAGTACTTC.

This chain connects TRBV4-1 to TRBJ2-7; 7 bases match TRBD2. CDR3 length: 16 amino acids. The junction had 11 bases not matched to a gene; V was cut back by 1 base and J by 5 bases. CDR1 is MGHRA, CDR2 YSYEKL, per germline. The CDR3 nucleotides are TGCGCCAGCAGCCAAGTCGCCGGGACTACTCAGGACGAGCAGTACTTC. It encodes CASSQVAGTTQDEQYF.

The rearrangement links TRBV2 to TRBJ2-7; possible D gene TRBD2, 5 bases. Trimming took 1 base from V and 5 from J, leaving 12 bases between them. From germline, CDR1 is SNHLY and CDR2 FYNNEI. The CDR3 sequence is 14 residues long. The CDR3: CASSEVLAPHEQYF. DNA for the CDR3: TGTGCCAGCAGTGAAGTCCTAGCTCCGCACGAGCAGTACTTC.

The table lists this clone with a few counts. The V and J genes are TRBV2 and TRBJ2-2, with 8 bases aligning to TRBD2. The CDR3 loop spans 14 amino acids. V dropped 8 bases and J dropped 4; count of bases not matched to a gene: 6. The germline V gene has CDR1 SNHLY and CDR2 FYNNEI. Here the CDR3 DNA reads TGTGCCAGCGGCAGCGGGGGTATCACCGGGGAGCTGTTTTTT. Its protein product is CASGSGGITGELFF.

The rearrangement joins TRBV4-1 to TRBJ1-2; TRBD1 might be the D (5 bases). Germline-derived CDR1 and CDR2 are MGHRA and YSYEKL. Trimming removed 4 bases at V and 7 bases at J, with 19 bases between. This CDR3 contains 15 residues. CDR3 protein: CASSLIQVERLGYTF. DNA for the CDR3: TGCGCCAGCAGCCTTATACAGGTTGAACGTCTTGGCTACACCTTC.

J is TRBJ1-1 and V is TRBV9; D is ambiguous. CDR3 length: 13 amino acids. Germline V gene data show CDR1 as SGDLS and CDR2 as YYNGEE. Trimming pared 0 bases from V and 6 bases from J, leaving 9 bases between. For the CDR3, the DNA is TGTGCCAGCAGCGTAGAATTAACTTCTGAAGCTTTCTTT. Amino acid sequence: CASSVELTSEAFF.

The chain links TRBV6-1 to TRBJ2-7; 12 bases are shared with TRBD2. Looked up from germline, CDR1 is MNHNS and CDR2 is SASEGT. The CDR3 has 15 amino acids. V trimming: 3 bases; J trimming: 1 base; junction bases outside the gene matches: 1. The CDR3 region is CASSDGTSGSYEQYF. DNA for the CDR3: TGTGCCAGCAGTGACGGGACTAGCGGGTCCTACGAGCAGTACTTC.

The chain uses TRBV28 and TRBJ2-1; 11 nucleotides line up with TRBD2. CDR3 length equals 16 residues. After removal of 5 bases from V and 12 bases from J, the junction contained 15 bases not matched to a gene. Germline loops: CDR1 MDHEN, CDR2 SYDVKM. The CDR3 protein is CASSPRLAGNPGGQFF. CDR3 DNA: TGTGCCAGCAGTCCAAGACTAGCGGGAAACCCCGGGGGGCAGTTCTTC.

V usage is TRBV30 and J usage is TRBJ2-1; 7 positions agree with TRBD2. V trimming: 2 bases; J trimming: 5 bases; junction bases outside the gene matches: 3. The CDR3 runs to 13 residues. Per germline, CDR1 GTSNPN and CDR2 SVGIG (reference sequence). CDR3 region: CAWSWGGDNEQFF. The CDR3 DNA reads TGTGCCTGGAGTTGGGGGGGTGACAATGAGCAGTTCTTC.